What follows describes a single TCR beta chain. Its antigen is currently unknown. Sequencing was performed with immunoSEQ multiplex PCR; in TCRdb, only in-frame clones are kept and a portion is missing. The table has 28,000 or so clones, roughly 80% seen once; the top ten hold approximately 19%. The data belong to a study of graft-versus-host responses after intestinal transplantation. Study information: Anti-thymocyte globulin served as induction for all recipients, who then took tacrolimus and steroids for about 3 years. General study points: Subjects displaying graft-donor T cell macrochimerism possessed elevated graft-versus-host to host-versus-graft clonal ratios inside allografts. GvH clones occurred in recipient marrow; some first appeared in ileum or blood.

CDR3 size: 16 residues. The specimen was unstimulated CD8+ T cells sorted from spleen or lymph node cells, collected before intestinal transplant. This receptor was taken from a human donor who received an intestinal transplant. The gene calls are TRBV21-1 and TRBJ2-7; the table calls TRBD1, which could not be checked here. TRBV21-1 counts as a pseudogene. The CDR3: CASSFSPGQGAYEQYF. The DNA of the CDR3 is TGTGCCAGCAGCTTCAGTCCCGGACAGGGCGCCTACGAGCAGTACTTC.